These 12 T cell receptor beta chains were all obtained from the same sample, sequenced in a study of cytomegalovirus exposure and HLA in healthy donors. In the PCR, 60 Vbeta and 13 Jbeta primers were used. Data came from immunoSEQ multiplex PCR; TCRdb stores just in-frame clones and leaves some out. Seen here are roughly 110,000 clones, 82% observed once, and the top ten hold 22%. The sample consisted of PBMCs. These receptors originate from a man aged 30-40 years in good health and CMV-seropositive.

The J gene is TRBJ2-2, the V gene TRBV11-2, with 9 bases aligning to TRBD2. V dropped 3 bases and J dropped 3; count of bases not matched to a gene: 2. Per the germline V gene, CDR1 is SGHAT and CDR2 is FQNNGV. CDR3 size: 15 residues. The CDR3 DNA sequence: TGTGCCAGCAGCTTTACTAGCGGGTACACCGGGGAGCTGTTTTTT. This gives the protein CASSFTSGYTGELFF.

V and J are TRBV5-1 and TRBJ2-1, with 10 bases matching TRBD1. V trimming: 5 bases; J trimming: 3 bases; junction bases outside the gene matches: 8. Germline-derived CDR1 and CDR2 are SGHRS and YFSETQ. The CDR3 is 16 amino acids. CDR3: CASRPTGTGDYNEQFF. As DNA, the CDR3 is TGCGCCAGCAGACCTACCGGGACAGGGGACTACAATGAGCAGTTCTTC.

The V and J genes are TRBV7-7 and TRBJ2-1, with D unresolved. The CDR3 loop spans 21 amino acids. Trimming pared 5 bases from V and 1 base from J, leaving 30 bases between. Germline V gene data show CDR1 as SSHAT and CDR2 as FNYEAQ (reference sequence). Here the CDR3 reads CASSKNKVTGGHEKSYNEQFF. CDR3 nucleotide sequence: TGTGCCAGCAGCAAAAATAAGGTAACTGGCGGCCACGAGAAGTCCTACAATGAGCAGTTCTTC. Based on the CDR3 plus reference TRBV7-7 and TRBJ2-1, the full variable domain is GAGVSQSPRYKVTKRGQDVTLRCDPISSHATLYWYQQALGQGPEFLTYFNYEAQPDKSGLPSDRFSAERPEGSISTLTIQRTEQRDSAMYRCASSKNKVTGGHEKSYNEQFFGPGTRLTVL.

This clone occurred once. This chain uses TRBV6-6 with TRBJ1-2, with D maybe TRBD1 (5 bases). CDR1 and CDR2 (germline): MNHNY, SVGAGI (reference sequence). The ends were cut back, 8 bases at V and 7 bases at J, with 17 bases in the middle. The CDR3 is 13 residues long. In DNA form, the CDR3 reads TGTGCCAGCTCGGGCAGGGTAATGCGTGGCTACACCTTC. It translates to CASSGRVMRGYTF.

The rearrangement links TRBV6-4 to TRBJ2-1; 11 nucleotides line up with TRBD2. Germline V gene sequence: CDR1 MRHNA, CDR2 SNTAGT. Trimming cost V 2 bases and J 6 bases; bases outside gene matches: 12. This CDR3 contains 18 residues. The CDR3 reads CASSDPRTSGWGGNEQFF. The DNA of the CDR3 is TGTGCCAGCAGTGACCCTAGGACTAGCGGGTGGGGAGGCAATGAGCAGTTCTTC.

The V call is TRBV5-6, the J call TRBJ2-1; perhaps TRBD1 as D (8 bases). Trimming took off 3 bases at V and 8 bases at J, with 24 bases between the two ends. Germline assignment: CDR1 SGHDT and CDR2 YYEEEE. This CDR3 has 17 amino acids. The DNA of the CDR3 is TGTGCCAGCAGCTCCTACAGGGGGGGAGTGCACGGTGATGAGCAGTTCTTC. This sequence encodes CASSSYRGGVHGDEQFF.

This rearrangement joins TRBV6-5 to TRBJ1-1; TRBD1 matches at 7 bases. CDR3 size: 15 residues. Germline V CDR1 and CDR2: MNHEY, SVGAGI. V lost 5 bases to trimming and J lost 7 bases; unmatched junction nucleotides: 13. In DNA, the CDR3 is TGTGCCAGCAGTCTCGACAGGGAGCCCGGGATTGAAGCTTTCTTT. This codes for CASSLDREPGIEAFF.

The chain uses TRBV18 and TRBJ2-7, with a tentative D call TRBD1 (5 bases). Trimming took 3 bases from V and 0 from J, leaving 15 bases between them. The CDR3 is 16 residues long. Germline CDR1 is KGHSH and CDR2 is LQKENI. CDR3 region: CASSPAQQAVSYEQYF. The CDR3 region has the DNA TGTGCCAGCTCACCCGCGCAACAGGCCGTCTCCTACGAGCAGTACTTC.

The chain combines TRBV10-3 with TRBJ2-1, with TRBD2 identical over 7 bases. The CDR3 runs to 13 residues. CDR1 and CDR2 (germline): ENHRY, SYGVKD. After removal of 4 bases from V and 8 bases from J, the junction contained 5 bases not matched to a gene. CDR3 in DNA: TGTGCCATCAGTGGGGAGGGAAGGGATGAGCAGTTCTTC. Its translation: CAISGEGRDEQFF.

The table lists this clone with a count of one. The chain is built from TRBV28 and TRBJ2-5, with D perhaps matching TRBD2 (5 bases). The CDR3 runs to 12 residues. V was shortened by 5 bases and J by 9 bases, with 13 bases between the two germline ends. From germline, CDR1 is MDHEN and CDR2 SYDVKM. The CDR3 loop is CASSPPPGAQYF. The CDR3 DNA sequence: TGTGCCAGCAGTCCCCCCCCCGGGGCCCAGTACTTC.

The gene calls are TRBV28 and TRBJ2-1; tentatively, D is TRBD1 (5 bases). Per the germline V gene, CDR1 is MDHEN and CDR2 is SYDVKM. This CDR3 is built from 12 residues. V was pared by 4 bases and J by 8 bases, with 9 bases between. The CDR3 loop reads CASSSRVYEQFF. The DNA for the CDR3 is TGTGCCAGCAGTTCCAGGGTCTATGAGCAGTTCTTC.

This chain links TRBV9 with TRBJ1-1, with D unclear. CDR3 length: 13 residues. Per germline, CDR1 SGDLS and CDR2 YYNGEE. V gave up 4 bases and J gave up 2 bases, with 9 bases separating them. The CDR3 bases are TGTGCCAGCAGCTGGCGGGGAAACACTGAAGCTTTCTTT. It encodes CASSWRGNTEAFF. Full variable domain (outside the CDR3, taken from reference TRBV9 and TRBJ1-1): DSGVTQTPKHLITATGQRVTLRCSPRSGDLSVYWYQQSLDQGLQFLIQYYNGEERAKGNILERFSAQQFPDLHSELNLSSLELGDSALYFCASSWRGNTEAFFGQGTRLTVV.